This TCR beta chain was captured by sequencing in a study of T-cell memory formation after mild COVID-19. At the level of the study: TCR clusters largely stayed donor specific. General observations from the study: Among clones peaking at day 37 in the second wave, SARS-CoV-2 specificity remained unconfirmed. Mainly in CM and EM were contracting CD4+ clones; CD8+ were in EMRA.

This clonotype was seen more than once but under ten times. Its matching antigen is unknown. 5'RACE with constant-segment primers yielded barcoded, UMI-tagged TCR alpha and TCR beta cDNA libraries. TCRdb re-analysed the 5' RACE reads in MiXCR, keeping a single row per CDR3 protein. Found here are 300,000 to 350,000 distinct CDR3 sequences, more than 13% of them singletons; the top ten hold 21%. The CDR3 covers 13 residues. The germline V gene has CDR1 MNHEY and CDR2 SVGEGT. V was shortened by 2 bases and J by 3 bases, with 8 bases between the two germline ends. V gene TRBV6-2 or TRBV6-3 combines with J gene TRBJ2-7, with no clear D. Sequencing input: PBMCs or a T cell subset sorted from them (not recorded which). The receptor comes from a man aged 18 to 30 who had mild COVID-19 (a few samples of this study predate the infection). Cell type and time point are not known. CDR3 protein: CASSYGRDYEQYF. The CDR3 bases are TGTGCCAGCAGTTACGGTAGGGACTACGAGCAGTACTTC.